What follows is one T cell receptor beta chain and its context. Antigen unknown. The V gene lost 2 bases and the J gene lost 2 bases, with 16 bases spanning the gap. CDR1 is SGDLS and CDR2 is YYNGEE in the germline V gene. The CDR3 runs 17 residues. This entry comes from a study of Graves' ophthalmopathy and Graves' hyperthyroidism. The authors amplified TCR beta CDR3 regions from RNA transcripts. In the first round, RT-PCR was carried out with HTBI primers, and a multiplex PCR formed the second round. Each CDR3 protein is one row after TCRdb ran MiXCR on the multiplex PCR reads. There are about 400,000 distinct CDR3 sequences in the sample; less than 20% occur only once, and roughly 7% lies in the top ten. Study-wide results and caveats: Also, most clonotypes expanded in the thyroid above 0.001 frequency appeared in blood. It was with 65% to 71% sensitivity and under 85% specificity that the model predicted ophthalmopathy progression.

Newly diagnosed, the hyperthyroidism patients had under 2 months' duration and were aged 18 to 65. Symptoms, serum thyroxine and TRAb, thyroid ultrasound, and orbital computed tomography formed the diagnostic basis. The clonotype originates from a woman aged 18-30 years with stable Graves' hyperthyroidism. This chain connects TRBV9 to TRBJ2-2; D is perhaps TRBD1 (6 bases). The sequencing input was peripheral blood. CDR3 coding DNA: TGTGCCAGCAGCGTCCCTCAGACAGGAGGAAACACCGGGGAGCTGTTTTTT. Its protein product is CASSVPQTGGNTGELFF. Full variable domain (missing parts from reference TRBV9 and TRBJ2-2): DSGVTQTPKHLITATGQRVTLRCSPRSGDLSVYWYQQSLDQGLQFLIQYYNGEERAKGNILERFSAQQFPDLHSELNLSSLELGDSALYFCASSVPQTGGNTGELFFGEGSRLTVL.